This T cell receptor (beta chain) was recovered during a study of blood T cell repertoires in COVID-19. Whole-study context: Nucleic acid was either cDNA or gDNA, and it came from T cells, B-cell-depleted T cells, or PBMCs.

Authors' analysis steps: Estimated nucleated cell counts came from reference gene primer amplification. Here immunoSEQ multiplex PCR was the method, and the copy in TCRdb shows in-frame clones only, minus some. V and J calls plus clone size are reproduced from that table; the DNA served to infer D and trimming. The sample yields approximately 50,000 clones, roughly 90% seen once. V lost 8 bases to trimming and J lost 6 bases; unmatched junction nucleotides: 3. From germline, CDR1 is SGHVS and CDR2 FQNEAQ. The CDR3 has 13 residues. The material sequenced was peripheral blood. The V and J genes are TRBV7-8 and TRBJ2-2; 10 bases agree with TRBD1. The clonotype was recovered from a woman aged 80 or older with acute or convalescent COVID-19. The CDR3 sequence is CASGQGVAGELFF. The CDR3 DNA reads as TGTGCCAGCGGACAGGGGGTAGCCGGGGAGCTGTTTTTT.